Below, 8 T cell receptor beta chains from the same sample are listed, as sequenced in a study of blood T cell repertoires in COVID-19. Here immunoSEQ multiplex PCR was the method, and the copy in TCRdb shows in-frame clones only, minus some. The table has 250,000 to 350,000 clones, 70% to 90% seen once; the top ten hold more than 4%. The sample taken for sequencing was PBMCs or T cells enriched from blood (not recorded which). The receptors were sampled from a woman aged 30 to 39 who had recovered from COVID-19.

The rearrangement uses TRBV7-9 and TRBJ1-2, with 7 bases that match TRBD1. Germline V CDR1 and CDR2: SEHNR, FQNEAQ (reference sequence). The CDR3 sequence is 13 residues long. V shed 5 bases, J shed 4 bases, and the junction held 4 bases outside the gene matches. DNA for the CDR3: TGTGCCAGCAGCGACACAGGGGCCTATGGCTACACCTTC. Protein product: CASSDTGAYGYTF.

The V gene is TRBV11-3, the J gene TRBJ2-7, with D possibly being TRBD2 (5 bases). V was pared by 2 bases and J by 2 bases, with 10 bases between. Looked up from germline, CDR1 is SGHNT and CDR2 is YENEEA. This CDR3 spans 14 amino acids. CDR3 nucleotides: TGTGCCAGCAGCTTATGGCACGGGACCTACGAGCAGTACTTC. Translating gives CASSLWHGTYEQYF.

The rearrangement joins TRBV3-1 (or the pseudogene TRBV3-2) to TRBJ2-1; D ambiguous. The CDR3 is 12 residues long. Germline CDR1 reads LGHDT; CDR2 reads YNNKEL (reference sequence). Trimming removed 1 base from V and 9 bases from J, with 7 bases in between. This CDR3 reads CASSQGVGEQFF. The DNA of the CDR3 is TGTGCCAGCAGCCAAGGTGTCGGTGAGCAGTTCTTC.

The chain is built from TRBV19 and TRBJ1-4, with 9 nucleotides matching TRBD1. This CDR3 has 15 amino acids. The V gene end was trimmed by 8 bases and the J gene end by 5 bases; junction bases not matched to a gene: 9. CDR1 is LNHDA, CDR2 SQIVND, per germline (reference sequence). CDR3 sequence: CASGDPGTGNEKLFF. CDR3 nucleotide sequence: TGTGCCAGTGGGGACCCCGGGACAGGGAATGAAAAACTGTTTTTT.

V is TRBV6-5 and J is TRBJ2-2, with D perhaps TRBD2 (6 bases). There are 15 residues in the CDR3. CDR1 and CDR2 from the germline V gene are MNHEY and SVGAGI. The V end was cut by 10 bases, the J end by 5 bases, with 20 bases between. CDR3: CATLRGGMGTGELFF. The CDR3 DNA reads TGTGCCACTCTCCGGGGCGGGATGGGAACCGGGGAGCTGTTTTTT.

The chain combines TRBV4-2 with TRBJ2-3, with TRBD2 identical over 8 bases. This CDR3 comprises 14 residues. Trimming took 2 bases from V and 3 from J; bases not matched to a gene: 1. From germline, CDR1 is LGHNA and CDR2 YNFKEQ. CDR3 residues: CASSQRGGTDTQYF. CDR3 coding DNA: TGTGCCAGCAGCCAACGGGGGGGGACAGATACGCAGTATTTT.

The chain joins TRBV7-9 to TRBJ1-4; 7 bases fit TRBD1. The CDR3 has 14 amino acids. V gave up 2 bases and J gave up 7 bases; unmatched junction bases: 4. The germline CDR1 and CDR2 sequences are SEHNR and FQNEAQ (reference sequence). The CDR3 sequence is CASSLRQGFEKLFF. In nucleotides, the CDR3 is TGTGCCAGCAGCTTAAGACAGGGTTTTGAAAAACTGTTTTTT.

This clone was observed a single time. V usage is TRBV5-6 and J usage is TRBJ1-1; 7 bases match TRBD1. Germline V CDR1 and CDR2: SGHDT, YYEEEE. V gave up 1 base and J gave up 5 bases; unmatched junction bases: 5. There are 14 residues in the CDR3. As DNA, the CDR3 is TGTGCCAGCAGCTTGAGGGGGCAGGGGACTGAAGCTTTCTTT. It encodes CASSLRGQGTEAFF.